This T cell receptor beta chain was sequenced in a study of beta chain features in type 1 diabetes. Notes on the study in general: Comparison showed that naive, central memory and Treg TCRB repertoires appeared more similar among patients than among healthy donors.

A CD45RO/CCR7/CD25/CD127/CD95/CD27 panel sorted naive, central memory, regulatory and stem cell-like memory CD4+ cells. The CDR3 is made up of 13 amino acids. The junction had 5 bases not matched to a gene; V was cut back by 6 bases and J by 5 bases. CDR1 and CDR2 from the germline V gene are SNHLY and FYNNEI. The authors reverse transcribed all of the isolated RNA, so sequencing captured expressed TCRB transcripts. Libraries were prepared by immunoSEQ multiplex PCR; TCRdb keeps only in-frame clonotypes and omits some of them. The repertoire holds 300,000 or so clones, with around 7.6% as singletons. In its sample, this clone was seen a few times. What it recognizes is unknown.

The V and J genes are TRBV2 and TRBJ2-5; 8 nucleotides match TRBD1. Sequenced: central memory CD4+ T cells from blood. The sequence derives from a young woman in good health. In DNA, the CDR3 is TGTGCCAGCAGAGGGACAGGCCATGAGACCCAGTACTTC. Amino acids: CASRGTGHETQYF.